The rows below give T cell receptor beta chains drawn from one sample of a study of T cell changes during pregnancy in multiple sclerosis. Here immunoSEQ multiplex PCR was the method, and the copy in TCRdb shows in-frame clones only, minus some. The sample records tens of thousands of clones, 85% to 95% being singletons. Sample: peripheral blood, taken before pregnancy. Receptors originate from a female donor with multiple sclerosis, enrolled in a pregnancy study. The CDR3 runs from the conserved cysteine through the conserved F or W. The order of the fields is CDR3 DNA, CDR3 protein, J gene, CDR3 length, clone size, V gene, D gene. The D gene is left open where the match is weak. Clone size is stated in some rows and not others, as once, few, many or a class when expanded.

CDR3nt: TGTGCCAGCTCACCCGGACAGACAGAGACCCAGTACTTC
CDR3aa: CASSPGQTETQYF
j_gene: TRBJ2-5
len: 13
abundance: .
v_gene: TRBV18
d_gene: .

CDR3nt: TGCGCCAGCAGCCATCAACAAGTTTCAACTGGCTACACCTTC
CDR3aa: CASSHQQVSTGYTF
j_gene: TRBJ1-2
len: 14
abundance: .
v_gene: TRBV4-1
d_gene: .

CDR3nt: TGCAGCGTTAGGGAGGGAGAGAGCACGCAGTATTTT
CDR3aa: CSVREGESTQYF
j_gene: TRBJ2-3
len: 12
abundance: .
v_gene: TRBV29-1
d_gene: TRBD2

CDR3nt: TGTGCCACCAGCGTCCGCGCCGGGGAGCTGTTTTTT
CDR3aa: CATSVRAGELFF
j_gene: TRBJ2-2
len: 12
abundance: .
v_gene: TRBV15
d_gene: .

CDR3nt: TGTGCCAGCAGCATAAGAACTAGCGACGTCAACAGCTCCTACGAGCAGTACTTC
CDR3aa: CASSIRTSDVNSSYEQYF
j_gene: TRBJ2-7
len: 18
abundance: .
v_gene: TRBV21-1
d_gene: .

CDR3nt: TGTGCCAGCAGTTCCGGGACTACTGCTGCGGGGATCTTC
CDR3aa: CASSSGTTAAGIF
j_gene: TRBJ2-1
len: 13
abundance: .
v_gene: TRBV27
d_gene: TRBD2

CDR3nt: TGTGCCAGCAGCTTATCTAGCGGGAACTATGAGCAGTTCTTC
CDR3aa: CASSLSSGNYEQFF
j_gene: TRBJ2-1
len: 14
abundance: .
v_gene: TRBV7-3
d_gene: TRBD2

CDR3nt: TGCAGCGTGGGTCTTTCGGAGGCCACTGAAGCTTTCTTT
CDR3aa: CSVGLSEATEAFF
j_gene: TRBJ1-1
len: 13
abundance: few
v_gene: TRBV29-1
d_gene: .

CDR3nt: TGTGCCAGCAGCTCCGGACAACCTAGGAATGAGCAGTTCTTC
CDR3aa: CASSSGQPRNEQFF
j_gene: TRBJ2-1
len: 14
abundance: .
v_gene: TRBV5-6
d_gene: .

CDR3nt: TGTGCCAGTAGTATCAGGACAGGGAGGAGCAATGAGCAGTTCTTC
CDR3aa: CASSIRTGRSNEQFF
j_gene: TRBJ2-1
len: 15
abundance: .
v_gene: TRBV19
d_gene: TRBD1

CDR3nt: TGCGCCAGCACCCGGACAGGGTCAATCTACGAGCAGTACTTC
CDR3aa: CASTRTGSIYEQYF
j_gene: TRBJ2-7
len: 14
abundance: .
v_gene: TRBV5-1
d_gene: TRBD1

CDR3nt: TGTGCCAGCAGTCCTGGGCGGGGGACCTACGAGCAGTACTTC
CDR3aa: CASSPGRGTYEQYF
j_gene: TRBJ2-7
len: 14
abundance: .
v_gene: TRBV7-9
d_gene: TRBD2

CDR3nt: TGTGCCAGCAGCTCCCCAACGGGATGGACGTACAATGAGCAGTTCTTC
CDR3aa: CASSSPTGWTYNEQFF
j_gene: TRBJ2-1
len: 16
abundance: .
v_gene: TRBV7-2
d_gene: .

CDR3nt: TGCGCCAGCAGCCAAGGTATAGAGCCGAGCTATGGCTACACCTTC
CDR3aa: CASSQGIEPSYGYTF
j_gene: TRBJ1-2
len: 15
abundance: .
v_gene: TRBV4-3
d_gene: .

CDR3nt: TGTGCCAGCTCACCAGGTATCTTTCAGCCGGCACTAGCGGGAACGGACGGGGAGCTGTTTTTT
CDR3aa: CASSPGIFQPALAGTDGELFF
j_gene: TRBJ2-2
len: 21
abundance: .
v_gene: TRBV18
d_gene: TRBD2

CDR3nt: TGTGCCAGCAGCCCAGCTGGGGCCTCCACCGGGGAGCTGTTTTTT
CDR3aa: CASSPAGASTGELFF
j_gene: TRBJ2-2
len: 15
abundance: few
v_gene: TRBV7-8
d_gene: .

CDR3nt: TGCGCCAGCAGCTCTCAGGGCGGGGAGCTGTTTTTT
CDR3aa: CASSSQGGELFF
j_gene: TRBJ2-2
len: 12
abundance: .
v_gene: TRBV5-1
d_gene: .

CDR3nt: TGCGCCAGCAGCCTCCTACCCGGTTCCGCCTACAATGAGCAGTTCTTC
CDR3aa: CASSLLPGSAYNEQFF
j_gene: TRBJ2-1
len: 16
abundance: .
v_gene: TRBV5-1
d_gene: .

CDR3nt: TGTGCCACCAGCAGAGATTTTCGGCCCGGAGGACCCCTCCACTTT
CDR3aa: CATSRDFRPGGPLHF
j_gene: TRBJ1-6
len: 15
abundance: .
v_gene: TRBV15
d_gene: .

CDR3nt: TGTGCCAGCAAGACAGGGGGAGGGGTCACTGAAAAACTGTTTTTT
CDR3aa: CASKTGGGVTEKLFF
j_gene: TRBJ1-4
len: 15
abundance: once
v_gene: TRBV6-5
d_gene: TRBD1

CDR3nt: TGTGCCAGCAGCCGGGTAAGCGAGCAGTACTTC
CDR3aa: CASSRVSEQYF
j_gene: TRBJ2-7
len: 11
abundance: .
v_gene: TRBV5-8
d_gene: .

CDR3nt: TGTGCCAGCAGCTTAGCCGGGACTAGCGCATACAATGAGCAGTTCTTC
CDR3aa: CASSLAGTSAYNEQFF
j_gene: TRBJ2-1
len: 16
abundance: once
v_gene: TRBV7-2
d_gene: TRBD2

CDR3nt: TGTGCCACCAGCAGAGTACTAGCGGGAGCAGATACGCAGTATTTT
CDR3aa: CATSRVLAGADTQYF
j_gene: TRBJ2-3
len: 15
abundance: .
v_gene: TRBV15
d_gene: TRBD2

CDR3nt: TGTGCCAGCAGCCAAGAGCGGGAAGTCACTGAAGCTTTCTTT
CDR3aa: CASSQEREVTEAFF
j_gene: TRBJ1-1
len: 14
abundance: many
v_gene: TRBV4-2
d_gene: .

CDR3nt: TGTGCCAGCAGCTTAGGTTTGCCTATCACGGACGAGCAGTACTTC
CDR3aa: CASSLGLPITDEQYF
j_gene: TRBJ2-7
len: 15
abundance: .
v_gene: TRBV7-9
d_gene: .

CDR3nt: TGTGCCAGCGGGGGGATGGTGTTGGGCACTGAAGCTTTCTTT
CDR3aa: CASGGMVLGTEAFF
j_gene: TRBJ1-1
len: 14
abundance: .
v_gene: TRBV6-1
d_gene: .

CDR3nt: TGCGCCAGCAGTGAGACCTTTCGGCTAGCGGGAGGGCCGAAGCGGTTCTTC
CDR3aa: CASSETFRLAGGPKRFF
j_gene: TRBJ2-1
len: 17
abundance: once
v_gene: TRBV10-1
d_gene: TRBD2

CDR3nt: TGCGCCAGCAGCTTGGTTCAACTGGTGGTGGCTAGCGGGAGGGTCATCACCGGGGAGCTGTTTTTT
CDR3aa: CASSLVQLVVASGRVITGELFF
j_gene: TRBJ2-2
len: 22
abundance: .
v_gene: TRBV5-1
d_gene: TRBD2

CDR3nt: TGTGCCAGCAGTTCCCTACATTCCGGCAGAGGCACTGAAGCTTTCTTT
CDR3aa: CASSSLHSGRGTEAFF
j_gene: TRBJ1-1
len: 16
abundance: .
v_gene: TRBV28
d_gene: .

CDR3nt: TGTGCCAGCAGTTTGCACCAGGCCCGGGGAGAGCAGTACTTC
CDR3aa: CASSLHQARGEQYF
j_gene: TRBJ2-7
len: 14
abundance: .
v_gene: TRBV28
d_gene: .

CDR3nt: TGTGCCAGTAGTATCGGACTAGCGGGGTTCCAAGAGACCCAGTACTTC
CDR3aa: CASSIGLAGFQETQYF
j_gene: TRBJ2-5
len: 16
abundance: .
v_gene: TRBV19
d_gene: TRBD2

CDR3nt: TGTGCCAGCAGCCCTCACTGGGGACTCCAGAACACCGGGGAGCTGTTTTTT
CDR3aa: CASSPHWGLQNTGELFF
j_gene: TRBJ2-2
len: 17
abundance: once
v_gene: TRBV7-9
d_gene: .

CDR3nt: TGTGCCCACCGACTATGGGCGGGTCCGACTAGCGGGAGATCAGAGACCCAGTACTTC
CDR3aa: CAHRLWAGPTSGRSETQYF
j_gene: TRBJ2-5
len: 19
abundance: .
v_gene: TRBV7-3
d_gene: TRBD2

CDR3nt: TGCGCCAGCAGCTTGTCCCCGACAGGGGTAAACCACGAGCAGTACTTC
CDR3aa: CASSLSPTGVNHEQYF
j_gene: TRBJ2-7
len: 16
abundance: few
v_gene: TRBV5-1
d_gene: TRBD1

CDR3nt: TGTGCCAGCAGCCTCGGCGGGACCACCTACGAGCAGTACTTC
CDR3aa: CASSLGGTTYEQYF
j_gene: TRBJ2-7
len: 14
abundance: .
v_gene: TRBV14
d_gene: .